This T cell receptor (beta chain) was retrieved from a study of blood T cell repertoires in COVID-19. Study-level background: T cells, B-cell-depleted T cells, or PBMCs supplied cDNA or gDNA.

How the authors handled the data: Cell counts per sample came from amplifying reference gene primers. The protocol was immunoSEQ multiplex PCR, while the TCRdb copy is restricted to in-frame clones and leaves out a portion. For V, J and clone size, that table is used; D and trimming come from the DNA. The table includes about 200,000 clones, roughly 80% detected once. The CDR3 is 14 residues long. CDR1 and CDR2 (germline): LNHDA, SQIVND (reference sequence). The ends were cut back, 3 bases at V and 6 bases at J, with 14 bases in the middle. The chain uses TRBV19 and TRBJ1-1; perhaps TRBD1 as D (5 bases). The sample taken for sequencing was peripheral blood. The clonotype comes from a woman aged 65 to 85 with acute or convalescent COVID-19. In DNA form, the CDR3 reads TGTGCCAGTAGTATTCCAGGGTTTACTCCTGAAGCTTTCTTT. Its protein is CASSIPGFTPEAFF.